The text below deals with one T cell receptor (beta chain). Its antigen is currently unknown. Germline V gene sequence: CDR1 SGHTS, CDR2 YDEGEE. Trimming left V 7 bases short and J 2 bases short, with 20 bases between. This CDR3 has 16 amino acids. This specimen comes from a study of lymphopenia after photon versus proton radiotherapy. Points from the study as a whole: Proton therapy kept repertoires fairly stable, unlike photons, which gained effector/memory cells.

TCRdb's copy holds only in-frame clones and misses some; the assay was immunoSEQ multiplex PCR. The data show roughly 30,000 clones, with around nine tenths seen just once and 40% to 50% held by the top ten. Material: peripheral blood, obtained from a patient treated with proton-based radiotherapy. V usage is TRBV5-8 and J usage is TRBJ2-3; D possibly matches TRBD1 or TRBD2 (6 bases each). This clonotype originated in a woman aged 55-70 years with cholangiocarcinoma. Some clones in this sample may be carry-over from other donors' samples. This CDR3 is CASQFRGGSYTDTQYF. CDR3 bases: TGTGCCAGCCAATTTCGAGGGGGGTCTTACACAGATACGCAGTATTTT.